Described below is a single TCR beta chain sequence and its context. Its specificity is not known. This CDR3 is built from 16 residues. Unmatched junction bases numbered 6, after V lost 2 bases and J lost 6 bases. Germline V lookup: CDR1 MNHNY, CDR2 SVGAGI (reference sequence). Here immunoSEQ multiplex PCR was the method, and the copy in TCRdb shows in-frame clones only, minus some. The repertoire holds around 6,200 clones, with about 69% as singletons. This entry belongs to a study of tumor-infiltrating lymphocytes in localized non-small cell lung cancer. Study-level information: Some samples were collected after neoadjuvant chemotherapy; smokers, never-smokers and several histologies were included. Resected tumor was paired with non-adjacent uninvolved lung from the same patient. Study results and limitations: Different pieces of the same tissue went to different assays, confounding technical variation with intratumor heterogeneity. Only some patients had TCR sequencing, depending on available tissue.

The sequenced sample was lung tumor tissue. This receptor was identified in a human donor with non-small cell lung cancer. The rearrangement uses TRBV6-6 and TRBJ1-5, with TRBD1 matching over 11 bases. The CDR3 loop reads CASSYRGQGASQPQHF. CDR3 sequence (DNA): TGTGCCAGCAGTTACCGCGGACAGGGGGCGAGTCAGCCCCAGCATTTT.